Listed below are T cell receptor beta chains from one sample, sequenced in a study of blood T cell repertoires in COVID-19. The protocol was immunoSEQ multiplex PCR, while the TCRdb copy is restricted to in-frame clones and leaves out a portion. This sample yields some 340,000 clones, of which around 83% are seen a single time; 5.1% belongs to the top ten. Sequenced input: PBMCs or T cells enriched from blood (not recorded which). The source is a woman aged 45-59 years who had recovered from COVID-19. The CDR3 runs from the conserved cysteine through the conserved F or W. A D gene is named only where the DNA matches it firmly. Expanded clones get a size class; other rows say once, few or many, or leave the size out.

v_gene	abundance	len	d_gene	j_gene	CDR3nt	CDR3aa
TRBV6-5	once	14	NA	TRBJ1-4	TGTGCCAGCAGCCCGGACAGCGTAGATGAAAAACTGTTTTTT	CASSPDSVDEKLFF
TRBV12-3/TRBV12-4	NA	13	NA	TRBJ1-1	TGTGCCAGCAGTTTGTCCAGTAACACTGAAGCTTTCTTT	CASSLSSNTEAFF
TRBV6-2/TRBV6-3	NA	18	NA	TRBJ1-6	TGTGCCAGCAGCCCTCCAGTTAGGGAGGGATCGGAACGTTCACCCCTCCACTTT	CASSPPVREGSERSPLHF
TRBV6-5	NA	15	NA	TRBJ1-2	TGTGCCAGCAGGGGGGCTAGAGGCGGCCCCTATGGCTACACCTTC	CASRGARGGPYGYTF
TRBV11-2	few	14	NA	TRBJ2-1	TGTGCCAGCAGCCCCCTGTCACTCTACAATGAGCAGTTCTTC	CASSPLSLYNEQFF
TRBV5-4	NA	16	NA	TRBJ1-2	TGTGCCAGCAGCTTGGGAGGGGACTCCCGTAACTATGGCTACACCTTC	CASSLGGDSRNYGYTF
TRBV19	NA	15	TRBD1	TRBJ2-6	TGTGCCAGTAGTCCACAGGGGAACGGGGCCAACGTCCTGACTTTC	CASSPQGNGANVLTF
TRBV6-5	NA	13	NA	TRBJ1-1	TGTGCCAGCAGTTACGGCCAGAACACTGAAGCTTTCTTT	CASSYGQNTEAFF
TRBV30	NA	12	NA	TRBJ1-1	TGTGCTGGGAGAAGGCAAGGAACTGAAGCTTTCTTT	CAGRRQGTEAFF
TRBV27	NA	17	TRBD2	TRBJ2-7	TGTGCCAGCAGTTTCCGGACTAGCGGGAGGTACTCCTACGAGCAGTACTTC	CASSFRTSGRYSYEQYF
TRBV19	NA	11	TRBD1	TRBJ1-1	TGTGCCAGTAAGACAGGGGCTGAAGCTTTCTTT	CASKTGAEAFF
TRBV2	NA	14	TRBD2	TRBJ2-5	TGTGCCAGCAGGGGGAGCGGGGGGAGAGAGACCCAGTACTTC	CASRGSGGRETQYF
TRBV6-2/TRBV6-3	NA	13	TRBD1	TRBJ1-1	TGTGCCAGCAGTTGGACAGGGAACGCTGAAGCTTTCTTT	CASSWTGNAEAFF
TRBV6-5	NA	13	NA	TRBJ1-1	TGTGCCAGCACTTCGCAAGGGGACACTGAAGCTTTCTTT	CASTSQGDTEAFF
TRBV5-1	NA	15	TRBD1	TRBJ1-2	TGCGCCAGCAGCTTATCGACAGGGTCGGTAGGTGGCTACACCTTC	CASSLSTGSVGGYTF
TRBV30	few	14	NA	TRBJ1-6	TGTGCCTGGAGTCCTTGGGGAGGCAATTCACCCCTCCACTTT	CAWSPWGGNSPLHF
TRBV19	NA	16	NA	TRBJ2-1	TGTGCCAGTAGTATAACCGGGACAATAACCTACAATGAGCAGTTCTTC	CASSITGTITYNEQFF
TRBV5-1	few	15	NA	TRBJ1-5	TGCGCCAGCAGCTTGGAGTCAGGGGTCAGTCAGCCCCAGCATTTT	CASSLESGVSQPQHF
TRBV4-2	NA	16	TRBD2	TRBJ2-5	TGTGCCAGCAGCCAAGATCGGCGACTAGCCCAAGAGACCCAGTACTTC	CASSQDRRLAQETQYF
TRBV10-3	NA	15	TRBD1	TRBJ1-2	TGTGCCATCAGTGAAAAAACTACAGGGGGCTATGGCTACACCTTC	CAISEKTTGGYGYTF
TRBV30	NA	15	TRBD1	TRBJ1-2	TGTGCCTGGAGTTTAACCAGGACAGGGGGCTATGGCTACACCTTC	CAWSLTRTGGYGYTF
TRBV5-8	NA	14	NA	TRBJ1-1	TGTGCCAGCAGTAAACAGGAGTTGAACACTGAAGCTTTCTTT	CASSKQELNTEAFF
TRBV5-6	NA	19	TRBD1	TRBJ2-5	TGTGCCAGCAGCTTGGGGGGGACAGGGAACGTCCCCTCCCCGTGGTCCCAGTACTTC	CASSLGGTGNVPSPWSQYF
TRBV19	NA	15	TRBD1	TRBJ1-2	TGTGCCAGTACCCTTGAAGGGGGACAGAGATATGGCTACACCTTC	CASTLEGGQRYGYTF
TRBV5-6	NA	15	NA	TRBJ1-1	TGTGCCAGCAGCTTGTCCCAGACATTGAACACTGAAGCTTTCTTT	CASSLSQTLNTEAFF
TRBV7-3	NA	15	NA	TRBJ2-2	TGTGCCAGCAGCCCACAGGCGATGAAGTCCGGGGAGCTGTTTTTT	CASSPQAMKSGELFF
TRBV19	NA	14	NA	TRBJ1-2	TGTGCCAGTGCTTCAGGGCCCCAGGCGAAAGGCTACACCTTC	CASASGPQAKGYTF
TRBV4-3	NA	13	NA	TRBJ2-1	TGCGCCAGCAGCCAAGAGCCCGGGGGTGAGCAGTTCTTC	CASSQEPGGEQFF
TRBV5-1	few	14	NA	TRBJ1-1	TGCGCCAGCAGCTTGGATACAGGGATAACTGAAGCTTTCTTT	CASSLDTGITEAFF
TRBV19	NA	15	TRBD1	TRBJ2-1	TGTGCCAGTAGTATCGCGACAGGGTCCTACAATGAGCAGTTCTTC	CASSIATGSYNEQFF
TRBV6-5	few	14	TRBD1	TRBJ1-5	TGTGCCAGCAGTCAAAGGGACAGGGGAGCGTCCCAGCATTTT	CASSQRDRGASQHF
TRBV6-5	NA	15	TRBD2	TRBJ2-1	TGTGCCAGCAGGAGGACTAGCGGGGGCAACGGGGAGCAGTTCTTC	CASRRTSGGNGEQFF
TRBV7-2	NA	14	NA	TRBJ1-2	TGTGCCAGCAGCAAGGGGCGCTACAACTATGGCTACACCTTC	CASSKGRYNYGYTF
TRBV7-2	NA	13	NA	TRBJ2-2	TGTGCCAGCAGCTTCGGTAGTGGCGGGGAGCTGTTTTTT	CASSFGSGGELFF
TRBV29-1	NA	14	TRBD1	TRBJ1-5	TGCAGCGTTGGGACAGGGGGTGGCAATCAGCCCCAGCATTTT	CSVGTGGGNQPQHF
TRBV19	NA	14	TRBD1	TRBJ1-6	TGTGCCAGTAGTATGGACAGGGTCAGATCACCCCTCCACTTT	CASSMDRVRSPLHF
TRBV15	NA	14	NA	TRBJ2-7	TGTGCCACCAGCAGAGGGGCCGTCCCCTACGAGCAGTACTTC	CATSRGAVPYEQYF
TRBV4-1	NA	14	NA	TRBJ2-3	TGCGCCAGCAGCCAGGGGCCGCCGCGGGATACGCAGTATTTT	CASSQGPPRDTQYF
TRBV20-1	NA	17	NA	TRBJ1-2	TGCAGTGCTAGTCCCGGGGGAGGGTACGTGGGGGACTATGGCTACACCTTC	CSASPGGGYVGDYGYTF
TRBV24-1	NA	12	TRBD1	TRBJ2-5	TGTGCCACCAGTGGGACAGGCCCGGCCCAGTACTTC	CATSGTGPAQYF
TRBV14	NA	12	NA	TRBJ1-1	TGTGCCAGCAGTCTAACCGGGACAGAAGCTTTCTTT	CASSLTGTEAFF
TRBV6-5	once	13	TRBD1	TRBJ1-2	TGTGCCAGCAGTTATGACAGGGACTATGGCTACACCTTC	CASSYDRDYGYTF
TRBV30	NA	16	TRBD1	TRBJ1-3	TGTGCCTGGAGTGCTAAAGACAGGGGACTTTCAGACACCATATATTTT	CAWSAKDRGLSDTIYF
TRBV7-2	NA	13	TRBD1	TRBJ1-5	TGTGCCAGCAACACAGGGGCCCATCAGCCCCAGCATTTT	CASNTGAHQPQHF
TRBV19	NA	14	TRBD1	TRBJ1-1	TGTGCCAGTAGTCCTGGGACAGGAGGGACTGAAGCTTTCTTT	CASSPGTGGTEAFF
TRBV7-3	NA	13	NA	TRBJ1-1	TGTGCCAGCAGCTTACAGGGTGGTACTGAAGCTTTCTTT	CASSLQGGTEAFF
TRBV9	NA	14	NA	TRBJ1-1	TGTGCCAGCAGCGTCGGACAGCCGAACACTGAAGCTTTCTTT	CASSVGQPNTEAFF
TRBV5-1	NA	15	NA	TRBJ1-5	TGCGCCAGCAGTTTAGGACAGTCTAGCAATCAGCCCCAGCATTTT	CASSLGQSSNQPQHF
TRBV19	NA	11	NA	TRBJ1-2	TGTGCCAGCTCCGGGGGGGATGGCTACACCTTC	CASSGGDGYTF
TRBV6-4	NA	16	NA	TRBJ1-2	TGTGCCAGCAGTGACTCAAGGAGTGGGTACAACTATGGCTACACCTTC	CASSDSRSGYNYGYTF